Following are 27 T cell receptor beta chains from one sample sequenced in a study of CD8+ T cells in alopecia areata. TCR sequencing used cDNA made by reverse transcription of extracted RNA. Sequencing was performed with immunoSEQ multiplex PCR; in TCRdb, only in-frame clones are kept and a portion is missing. The sample carries roughly 150,000 clones, about 54% recorded once. Sequenced sample: CD4+ T cells sorted from blood. These receptors all stem from a human donor in good health.

J is TRBJ2-7 and V is TRBV29-1; 10 nucleotides match TRBD2. The CDR3 totals 14 residues. V shed 6 bases, J shed 1 base, and the junction held 6 bases outside the gene matches. Germline-derived CDR1 and CDR2 are SQVTM and ANQGSEA. CDR3 DNA sequence: TGCAGCGTCAGGACTAGCGGAGCGTCCTACGAGCAGTACTTC. Translated, it gives CSVRTSGASYEQYF.

The chain joins TRBV5-6 to TRBJ2-7; 8 bases are a match to TRBD1. There are 13 residues in the CDR3. Trimming took 2 bases from V and 6 from J; bases not matched to a gene: 4. Germline V gene data show CDR1 as SGHDT and CDR2 as YYEEEE. The CDR3 sequence: CASSLRTGSEQYF. The CDR3 bases are TGTGCCAGCAGCTTAAGGACAGGGTCCGAGCAGTACTTC.

Written as DNA, the CDR3 is TGCAGCGTTGCCGCAGCCTACGAGCAGTACTTC. It encodes CSVAAAYEQYF. This chain joins TRBV29-1 and TRBJ2-7; D unresolved. Trimming shortened V by 4 bases and J by 2 bases, and 6 bases separated the two germline ends. Germline assignment: CDR1 SQVTM and CDR2 ANQGSEA. The CDR3 is 11 amino acids.

The genes are TRBV2 and TRBJ1-6, with 9 bases that match TRBD1. CDR3 size: 14 residues. V gave up 8 bases and J gave up 7 bases; unmatched junction bases: 6. Germline V gene sequence: CDR1 SNHLY, CDR2 FYNNEI. CDR3 residues: CASGQGLVNSPLHF. The CDR3 DNA reads TGTGCCAGCGGACAGGGGCTGGTGAATTCACCCCTCCACTTT.

The chain is built from TRBV29-1 and TRBJ2-2; TRBD2 matches at 7 bases. The CDR3 extends over 12 amino acids. V shed 6 bases and J 10 bases; nucleotides not matched to a gene: 8. CDR1 is SQVTM, CDR2 ANQGSEA, per germline. CDR3 DNA sequence: TGCAGCGTGGGACTATCGGCGACGGAGCTGTTTTTT. Protein product: CSVGLSATELFF.

The CDR3 DNA follows: TGCAGCGTTGGCCCCCCTGGGGTAAAGGCCGGGGAGCTGTTTTTT. Amino acid sequence: CSVGPPGVKAGELFF. V gene TRBV29-1 combines with J gene TRBJ2-2; no clear D. V lost 4 bases, J lost 6 bases, and 18 bases lay in between. Per germline, CDR1 SQVTM and CDR2 ANQGSEA. CDR3 size: 15 residues.

CDR3: CAWSRGNNEQFF. In DNA, the CDR3 is TGTGCCTGGAGTCGGGGGAACAATGAGCAGTTCTTC. V is TRBV30 and J is TRBJ2-1; TRBD2 is a possible D gene (6 bases). Trimming took off 2 bases at V and 5 bases at J, with 7 bases between the two ends. The CDR3 runs 12 residues. CDR1 is GTSNPN and CDR2 is SVGIG in the germline V gene (reference sequence).

The chain carries TRBV29-1 and TRBJ2-7; 10 nucleotides line up with TRBD1. V was clipped by 7 bases and J by 4 bases; unmatched bases: 4. The CDR3 is 12 amino acids. CDR1 is SQVTM, CDR2 ANQGSEA, per germline. The DNA of the CDR3 is TGCAGCGCTCGACAGGGGGCTTACGAGCAGTACTTC. Translated, it gives CSARQGAYEQYF.

There are a few counts of this clone. The V call is TRBV29-1, the J call TRBJ1-2; 7 nucleotides agree with TRBD1. This CDR3 region has 11 residues. The V gene end was trimmed by 6 bases and the J gene end by 7 bases; junction bases not matched to a gene: 5. CDR1 and CDR2 (germline): SQVTM, ANQGSEA. CDR3 protein: CSVSTGAGYTF. Written as DNA, the CDR3 is TGCAGCGTGTCCACAGGGGCTGGCTACACCTTC.

This clone came up once. The chain couples TRBV4-1 to TRBJ1-5; the D gene is possibly TRBD1 (5 bases). The CDR3 covers 16 residues. V was trimmed by 2 bases and J by 6 bases, leaving 17 bases between them. Germline V gene data show CDR1 as MGHRA and CDR2 as YSYEKL. Here the CDR3 reads CASSQSTIGALQPQHF. CDR3 DNA: TGCGCCAGCAGCCAATCCACGATTGGGGCTCTTCAGCCCCAGCATTTT.

This chain uses TRBV7-7 with TRBJ2-2; D is unresolved. CDR3 length equals 14 residues. Germline CDR1 and CDR2: SSHAT and FNYEAQ (reference sequence). The CDR3 DNA reads TGTGCTAGCCGGACGGGCTCGAACACCGGGGAGCTGTTTTTT. Translating it yields CASRTGSNTGELFF.

The chain has TRBV19 and TRBJ1-5, with unresolved D. In germline, CDR1 is LNHDA, CDR2 SQIVND (reference sequence). The CDR3 spans 12 residues. Trimming left V 5 bases short and J 5 bases short, with 7 bases between. The CDR3 nucleotides read TGTGCCAGTAGTCAGAAAGATCAGCCCCAGCATTTT. Its translation is CASSQKDQPQHF.

This clone appeared once. Other DNA sequences in the same sample also yield this CDR3. This chain joins TRBV29-1 and TRBJ1-1; D is unclear. In germline, CDR1 is SQVTM, CDR2 ANQGSEA. The CDR3 runs 11 residues. The V gene lost 4 bases and the J gene lost 0 bases, with 3 bases spanning the gap. This CDR3 reads CSVVLNTEAFF. In DNA form, the CDR3 reads TGCAGCGTTGTCTTGAACACTGAAGCTTTCTTT.

The chain joins TRBV27 to TRBJ2-2, with D possibly being TRBD2 (6 bases). The ends were cut back, 3 bases at V and 2 bases at J, with 10 bases in the middle. CDR3 size: 15 residues. CDR1 is MNHEY and CDR2 is SMNVEV in the germline V gene (reference sequence). CDR3 sequence: CASSFERVNTGELFF. The CDR3 DNA follows: TGTGCCAGCAGTTTTGAGCGGGTAAACACCGGGGAGCTGTTTTTT.

There are a few counts of this clone. The gene calls are TRBV7-9 and TRBJ1-3; D gene uncertain. In germline, CDR1 is SEHNR, CDR2 FQNEAQ (reference sequence). The CDR3 is made up of 13 amino acids. V shed 3 bases and J shed 6 bases, with 9 bases lying between them. The CDR3: CASSLTLQNTIYF. For the CDR3, the DNA is TGTGCCAGCAGCTTGACCCTTCAAAACACCATATATTTT.

This clone was seen more than once but under ten times. CDR3 in amino acids: CASGSDSGGAFF. The DNA for the CDR3 is TGTGCTAGTGGTAGTGATTCGGGAGGAGCTTTCTTT. The gene calls are TRBV12-5 and TRBJ1-1; the D is unclear. There are 12 residues in the CDR3. Trimming stripped 5 bases from V and 10 bases from J, with 14 bases between. Germline CDR1 reads LGHNT; CDR2 reads FRNRAP.

In its sample, this clone was seen once. CDR3 in DNA: TGTGCCAGCAGTGCATCGTCAGGGTACCAAGAGACCCAGTACTTC. Protein product: CASSASSGYQETQYF. The chain joins TRBV6-1 to TRBJ2-5; perhaps TRBD1 as D (5 bases). CDR3 length: 15 residues. V gave up 4 bases and J gave up 0 bases, with 12 bases separating them. Germline-derived CDR1 and CDR2 are MNHNS and SASEGT.

Note on this clone: Other nucleotide sequences in the sample specify the same CDR3. V is TRBV29-1 and J is TRBJ2-5, with 8 bases fitting TRBD2. J lost 4 bases, V lost 3 bases, and 4 bases had no gene match. The CDR3 has 13 residues. The germline V gene encodes CDR1 SQVTM and CDR2 ANQGSEA. CDR3 DNA: TGCAGCGTTGACCGGCTAGCGGGAGAGACCCAGTACTTC. Translation gives CSVDRLAGETQYF.

This clone appeared once. The gene calls are TRBV5-1 and TRBJ2-5; possibly TRBD1 for D (5 bases). V lost 4 bases, J lost 2 bases, and 15 bases lay in between. There are 15 residues in the CDR3. Germline V gene lookup returns CDR1 SGHRS and CDR2 YFSETQ. This chain's CDR3 is CASSPLQVIQETQYF. In DNA form, the CDR3 reads TGCGCCAGCAGCCCCCTACAGGTTATTCAAGAGACCCAGTACTTC. The full variable domain, its missing parts supplied by reference TRBV5-1 and TRBJ2-5, is KAGVTQTPRYLIKTRGQQVTLSCSPISGHRSVSWYQQTPGQGLQFLFEYFSETQRNKGNFPGRFSGRQFSNSRSEMNVSTLELGDSALYLCASSPLQVIQETQYFGPGTRLLVL.

This clone occurred a few times. V usage is TRBV19 and J usage is TRBJ2-2; maybe TRBD2 (5 bases). CDR3 length: 15 residues. Trimming took 4 bases from V and 8 from J, leaving 17 bases between them. The germline V gene encodes CDR1 LNHDA and CDR2 SQIVND (reference sequence). The CDR3 region is CASSTPTGVTGELFF. The DNA of the CDR3 is TGTGCCAGTAGTACCCCGACCGGGGTTACTGGGGAGCTGTTTTTT.

The rearrangement links TRBV15 to TRBJ1-5; 7 positions match TRBD1. Germline V CDR1 and CDR2: LNHNV, YYDKDF (reference sequence). The CDR3 has 17 residues. Trimming cost V 2 bases and J 0 bases; bases outside gene matches: 7. The CDR3 coding sequence is TGTGCCACCAGCAGACCCTCGGACAGGTATAGCAATCAGCCCCAGCATTTT. This gives the protein CATSRPSDRYSNQPQHF. Drawing the rest from reference TRBV15 and TRBJ1-5, the complete variable domain is DAMVIQNPRYQVTQFGKPVTLSCSQTLNHNVMYWYQQKSSQAPKLLFHYYDKDFNNEADTPDNFQSRRPNTSFCFLDIRSPGLGDTAMYLCATSRPSDRYSNQPQHFGDGTRLSIL.

This clone was seen ten or more times. The CDR3, as DNA: TGCAGCGTTGGACAGCCCGGCTACACCTTC. Translated, it gives CSVGQPGYTF. This chain uses TRBV29-1 with TRBJ1-2, with a tentative D call TRBD1 (5 bases). The CDR3 is 10 residues long. Germline V gene sequence: CDR1 SQVTM, CDR2 ANQGSEA. V shed 4 bases and J shed 8 bases, with 8 bases lying between them.

This clone was recorded a few times. V and J are TRBV14 and TRBJ1-4; D is undetermined. Germline loops: CDR1 SGHDN, CDR2 FVKESK. V was pared by 3 bases and J by 3 bases, with 8 bases between. The CDR3 consists of 14 residues. The CDR3 sequence: CASSQYRANEKLFF. CDR3 sequence (DNA): TGTGCCAGCAGCCAGTACCGAGCTAATGAAAAACTGTTTTTT.

The rearrangement joins TRBV15 to TRBJ2-3, with TRBD2 matching over 7 bases. The V gene end was trimmed by 4 bases and the J gene end by 3 bases; junction bases not matched to a gene: 7. CDR3 length equals 15 residues. Germline CDR1 LNHNV, CDR2 YYDKDF (reference sequence). The CDR3 DNA reads TGTGCCACCAGCACCCGACTAGCCGGGACAGATACGCAGTATTTT. Its protein product is CATSTRLAGTDTQYF.

The genes are TRBV2 and TRBJ1-5; possible D gene TRBD1, 5 bases. Between the trimmed V and J ends, which lost 2 bases and 2 bases, there was a span of 7 bases. The CDR3 contains 14 residues. In germline, CDR1 is SNHLY, CDR2 FYNNEI. The CDR3 nucleotides are TGTGCCAGCAGTGAACAGGGTGGCAATCAGCCCCAGCATTTT. Translated, it gives CASSEQGGNQPQHF.

The rearrangement uses TRBV29-1 and TRBJ2-4; D call uncertain. Per the germline V gene, CDR1 is SQVTM and CDR2 is ANQGSEA. The CDR3 contains 14 residues. V was shortened by 5 bases and J by 0 bases, with 11 bases between the two germline ends. The CDR3 nucleotides read TGCAGCGTTTCCCTGAGATTAGCCAAAAACATTCAGTACTTC. Residues: CSVSLRLAKNIQYF.

CDR3 protein: CATSRTSTDTQYF. In DNA form, the CDR3 reads TGTGCCACCAGCAGAACTAGCACAGATACGCAGTATTTT. The genes are TRBV15 and TRBJ2-3; D is unclear. Trimming removed 2 bases at V and 0 bases at J, with 3 bases between. Germline V gene sequence: CDR1 LNHNV, CDR2 YYDKDF (reference sequence). CDR3 size: 13 residues.